This entry is about one T cell receptor beta chain. The antigen remains unidentified. The sample belongs to a study of T cell clones after liver transplantation. Study-wide points: Donor-reactive sequences fell more than third party-reactive ones, suggesting partial deletion.

Clones were read by immunoSEQ multiplex PCR, and TCRdb kept only the in-frame ones, dropping some. The sample shows about 70,000 clones, 75% to 90% of them seen only once. V was pared by 8 bases and J by 6 bases, with 7 bases of the junction left unmatched. CDR3 size: 13 residues. Looked up from germline, CDR1 is MNHNS and CDR2 is SASEGT. The sequence was collected from a human patient who received a liver transplant. The T cells may come from the graft donor. The specimen comprised CD4+ T cells from blood, sampled 12 months after liver transplant. This sequence joins TRBV6-1 and TRBJ1-5; 7 bases agree with TRBD1. The CDR3 spells CASGVQGGQPQHF. The CDR3 bases are TGTGCCAGCGGAGTCCAGGGGGGTCAGCCCCAGCATTTT.